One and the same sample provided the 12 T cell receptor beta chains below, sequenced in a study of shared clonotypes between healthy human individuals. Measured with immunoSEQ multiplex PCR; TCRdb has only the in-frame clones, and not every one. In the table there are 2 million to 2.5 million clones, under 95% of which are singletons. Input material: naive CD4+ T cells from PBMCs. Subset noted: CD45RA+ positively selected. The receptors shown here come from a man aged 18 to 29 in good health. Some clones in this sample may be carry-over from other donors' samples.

The CDR3 loop reads CASSFRTATDTQYF. In DNA, the CDR3 is TGCGCCAGCAGCTTCCGGACAGCTACAGATACGCAGTATTTT. V usage is TRBV5-1 and J usage is TRBJ2-3, with a tentative D call TRBD1 (6 bases). V was cut by 2 bases and J by 3 bases, with 10 bases left in between. The CDR3 extends over 14 amino acids. CDR1 and CDR2 (germline): SGHRS, YFSETQ. The full variable domain, its missing parts supplied by reference TRBV5-1 and TRBJ2-3, is KAGVTQTPRYLIKTRGQQVTLSCSPISGHRSVSWYQQTPGQGLQFLFEYFSETQRNKGNFPGRFSGRQFSNSRSEMNVSTLELGDSALYLCASSFRTATDTQYFGPGTRLTVL.

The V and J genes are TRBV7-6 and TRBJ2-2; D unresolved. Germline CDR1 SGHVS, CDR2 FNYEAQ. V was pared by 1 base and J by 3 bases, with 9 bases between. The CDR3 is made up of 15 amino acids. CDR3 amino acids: CASSLGTQYTGELFF. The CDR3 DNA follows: TGTGCCAGCAGCTTAGGGACCCAGTACACCGGGGAGCTGTTTTTT.

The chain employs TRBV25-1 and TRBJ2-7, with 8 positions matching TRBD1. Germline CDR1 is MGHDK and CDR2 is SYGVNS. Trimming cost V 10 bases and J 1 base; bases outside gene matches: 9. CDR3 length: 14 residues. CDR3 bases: TGTGCCATCCTCACCGGGACAGGTTCCTACGAGCAGTACTTC. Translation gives CAILTGTGSYEQYF.

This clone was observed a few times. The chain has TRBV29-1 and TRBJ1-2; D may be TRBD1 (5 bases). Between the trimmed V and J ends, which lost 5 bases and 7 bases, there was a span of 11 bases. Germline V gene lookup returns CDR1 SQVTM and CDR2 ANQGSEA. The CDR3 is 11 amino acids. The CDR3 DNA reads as TGCAGCGTTTGGCAGGGAGGTGGCTACACCTTC. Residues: CSVWQGGGYTF. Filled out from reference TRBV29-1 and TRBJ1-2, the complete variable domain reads SAVISQKPSRDICQRGTSLTIQCQVDSQVTMMFWYRQQPGQSLTLIATANQGSEATYESGFVIDKFPISRPNLTFSTLTVSNMSPEDSSIYLCSVWQGGGYTFGSGTRLTVV.

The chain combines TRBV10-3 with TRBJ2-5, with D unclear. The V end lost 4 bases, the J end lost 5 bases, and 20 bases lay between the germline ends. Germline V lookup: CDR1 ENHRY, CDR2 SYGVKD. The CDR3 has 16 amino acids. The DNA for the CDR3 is TGTGCCATCAGTGGAAGAACCCCCCGAGAAGGGGAGACCCAGTACTTC. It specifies CAISGRTPREGETQYF.

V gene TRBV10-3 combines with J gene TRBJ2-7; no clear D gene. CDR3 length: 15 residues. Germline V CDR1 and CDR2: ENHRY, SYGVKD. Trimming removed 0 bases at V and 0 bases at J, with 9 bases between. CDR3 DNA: TGTGCCATCAGTGAGTCGCCGGCTGCCTCCTACGAGCAGTACTTC. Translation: CAISESPAASYEQYF.

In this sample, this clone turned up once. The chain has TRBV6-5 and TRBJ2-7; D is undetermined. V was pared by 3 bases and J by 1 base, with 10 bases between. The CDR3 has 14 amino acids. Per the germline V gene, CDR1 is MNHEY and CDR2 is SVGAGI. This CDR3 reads CASSYRARSYEQYF. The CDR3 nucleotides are TGTGCCAGCAGTTATAGGGCCAGATCCTACGAGCAGTACTTC.

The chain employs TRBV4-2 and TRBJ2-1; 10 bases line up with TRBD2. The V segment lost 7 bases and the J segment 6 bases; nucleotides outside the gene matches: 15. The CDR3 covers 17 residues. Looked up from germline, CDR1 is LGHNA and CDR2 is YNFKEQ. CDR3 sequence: CASTQHALAGDLNEQFF. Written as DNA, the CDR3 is TGTGCCAGCACTCAACATGCCCTAGCGGGAGACCTCAATGAGCAGTTCTTC.

The CDR3 reads CASSLGTSQETQYF. The CDR3 coding sequence is TGTGCCAGCAGCTTAGGTACAAGTCAAGAGACCCAGTACTTC. The chain uses TRBV11-1 and TRBJ2-5; D uncertain. The CDR3 runs 14 residues. The V gene lost 1 base and the J gene lost 2 bases, with 8 bases spanning the gap. CDR1 SGHAT and CDR2 FQDESV come from the germline V gene (reference sequence).

The CDR3 sequence is CASSVQGAETQYF. The CDR3 nucleotides are TGTGCCAGCAGTGTACAGGGGGCCGAGACCCAGTACTTC. The chain has TRBV25-1 and TRBJ2-5; 9 nucleotides align to TRBD1. The CDR3 has 13 residues. Per germline, CDR1 MGHDK and CDR2 SYGVNS. V dropped 4 bases and J dropped 5; count of bases not matched to a gene: 2.

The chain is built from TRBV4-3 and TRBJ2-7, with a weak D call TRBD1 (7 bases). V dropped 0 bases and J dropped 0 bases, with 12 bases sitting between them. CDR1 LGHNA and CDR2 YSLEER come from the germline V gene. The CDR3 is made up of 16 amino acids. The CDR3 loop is CASSQEAGQYSYEQYF. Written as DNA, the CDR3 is TGCGCCAGCAGCCAAGAGGCGGGACAGTACTCCTACGAGCAGTACTTC.

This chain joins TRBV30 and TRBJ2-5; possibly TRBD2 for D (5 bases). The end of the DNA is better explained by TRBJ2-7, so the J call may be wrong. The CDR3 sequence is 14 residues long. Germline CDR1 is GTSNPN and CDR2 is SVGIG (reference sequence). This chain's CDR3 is CAWSSVGVSYEQYF. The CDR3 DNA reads TGTGCCTGGAGTTCTGTGGGAGTCTCCTACGAGCAGTACTTC.